This T cell receptor beta chain originates from a study of T cell repertoires in cytomegalovirus infection. With respect to this clonotype: Its antigen remains unknown.

Germline CDR1 reads KGHDR; CDR2 reads SFDVKD. Trimming took 4 bases from V and 6 from J; bases not matched to a gene: 4. The CDR3 has 14 residues. MiXCR, applied by TCRdb to the reads, yields one record per CDR3 protein. The sample has around 710,000 distinct CDR3 sequences; around 29% are singletons. Study-wide results and limits: What dominated the ex vivo response were HLA-C-restricted CMV-specific TCR beta clonotypes.

This TCR came from a human donor in good health (CMV status not recorded). Some clones in this sample may be carry-over from other donors' samples. The material was cultured CD8+ T cells from PBMCs, obtained from culture after CMV antigen stimulation. The genes are TRBV24-1 and TRBJ2-2; 7 nucleotides match TRBD1. The CDR3 DNA follows: TGTGCCACCAGTGAACCGGGACAGCCCGGGGAGCTGTTTTTT. Translation gives CATSEPGQPGELFF.